The rows below give T cell receptor beta chains drawn from one sample of a study of Ad26.COV2.S vaccination and SARS-CoV-2 variants. Profiled with immunoSEQ multiplex PCR; TCRdb holds only in-frame clones, not every one. In the table there are around 400,000 clones, approximately 92% of which are singletons. The source was peripheral blood, collected in a trial of Ad26.COV2.S vaccine versus placebo. These receptors all come from a person aged 18-60 years who received the Ad26.COV2.S COVID-19 vaccine or a placebo. CDR3s include the opening cysteine and the closing phenylalanine or tryptophan. A D gene is named only where the DNA matches it firmly. Expanded clones get a size class; other rows say once, few or many, or leave the size out.

cdr3_length	clone_size	j_call	v_call	d_call	cdr3_aa	cdr3_nt
14	NA	TRBJ2-3	TRBV2	NA	CATRDLGGTDTQYF	TGTGCCACCCGAGACCTGGGAGGCACAGATACGCAGTATTTT
16	NA	TRBJ2-1	TRBV5-4	NA	CASSLYSGVSYNEQFF	TGTGCCAGCAGCTTGTATTCGGGCGTCTCCTACAATGAGCAGTTCTTC
17	NA	TRBJ2-2	TRBV7-9	NA	CASSLGPSDGRGGELFF	TGTGCCAGCAGCTTAGGGCCTAGCGATGGGAGAGGCGGGGAGCTGTTTTTT
13	NA	TRBJ2-3	TRBV27	NA	CASRGASTDTQYF	TGTGCCAGCAGGGGGGCTAGCACAGATACGCAGTATTTT
15	NA	TRBJ2-3	TRBV5-1	TRBD2	CASSTSGRATDTQYF	TGCGCCAGCAGCACTAGCGGGAGGGCTACAGATACGCAGTATTTT
14	few	TRBJ2-3	TRBV29-1	NA	CSVEDLEGTDTQYF	TGCAGCGTTGAAGATCTCGAGGGCACAGATACGCAGTATTTT
16	NA	TRBJ1-6	TRBV14	TRBD1	CASSQRQGAMDSPLHF	TGTGCCAGCAGCCAGAGACAGGGGGCGATGGATTCACCCCTCCACTTT
14	NA	TRBJ2-7	TRBV27	TRBD1	CASSPLDRAYEQYF	TGTGCCAGCAGTCCCCTCGACAGGGCCTACGAGCAGTACTTC
14	NA	TRBJ1-1	TRBV6-5	TRBD1	CASILDRGLTEAFF	TGTGCCAGCATTCTAGACAGGGGGCTGACTGAAGCTTTCTTT
14	NA	TRBJ2-7	TRBV28	TRBD2	CASRRGLAGYEQYF	TGTGCCAGCAGAAGGGGACTAGCGGGCTACGAGCAGTACTTC
13	NA	TRBJ2-5	TRBV9	TRBD2	CASSVGLAGAQYF	TGTGCCAGCAGCGTAGGTCTAGCGGGAGCCCAGTACTTC
16	NA	TRBJ2-5	TRBV4-3	TRBD2	CASSQGSAGEGETQYF	TGCGCCAGCAGCCAAGGCTCTGCGGGAGAGGGGGAGACCCAGTACTTC
15	NA	TRBJ1-1	TRBV9	NA	CASTQGTFVNTEAFF	TGTGCCAGCACGCAGGGGACGTTCGTGAACACTGAAGCTTTCTTT
14	NA	TRBJ2-1	TRBV13	TRBD2	CASSLLAAYNEQFF	TGTGCCAGCAGCTTGCTAGCGGCCTACAATGAGCAGTTCTTC
17	NA	TRBJ1-2	TRBV19	TRBD1	CATKIPGTGDINYGYTF	TGTGCCACCAAAATTCCCGGGACAGGGGATATAAACTATGGCTACACCTTC